A single count supports the clone carrying this TCR beta chain. Its antigen is currently unknown. This record belongs to a study of vaccination effects on CD4 cells after COVID-19. Study-wide background: Expansion with viral peptide pools was applied to antigen-specific CD4+ T cells by the ViraFEST assay prior to sequencing.

General observations from the study: Late post-vaccination, clones induced by infection and those induced by vaccine underwent marked clonal contraction. Convalescent patients numbered few in the study; early post-infection timepoints were missing entirely.

Data came from immunoSEQ multiplex PCR; TCRdb stores just in-frame clones and leaves some out. This sample has more than 35,000 clones, with approximately 77% found just once. Scientists isolated CD4+ T cells after an approximately 10-day culture period ended. Participants were given two doses of BNT162b2 or mRNA-1273 vaccine. None of these healthy vaccinees had been infected with SARS-CoV-2 before vaccination. CDR1 is LGHNT and CDR2 is FRNRAP in the germline V gene. With V trimmed by 3 bases and J by 4 bases, 3 bases remained unmatched. The CDR3 totals 14 residues. The source was CD4+ T cells from PBMCs cultured without peptide, collected after COVID-19 vaccination. The receptor's source is a human donor who received a COVID-19 vaccine. The rearrangement uses TRBV12-5 and TRBJ1-5, with 7 positions matching TRBD1. The DNA for the CDR3 is TGTGCTAGTGGTTTTGGGACAGATAATCAGCCCCAGCATTTT. It encodes CASGFGTDNQPQHF. The variable domain in full, with the rest retrieved from reference TRBV12-5 and TRBJ1-5, is DARVTQTPRHKVTEMGQEVTMRCQPILGHNTVFWYRQTMMQGLELLAYFRNRAPLDDSGMPKDRFSAEMPDATLATLKIQPSEPRDSAVYFCASGFGTDNQPQHFGDGTRLSIL.